This T cell receptor beta chain emerged from a study of blood T cell repertoires in COVID-19. Study context: COVID-19 samples collected from the United States, Italy and Spain covered acute and convalescent phases.

Authors' processing steps: Reference gene primer amplification in the assay estimated nucleated cell counts. The data were produced by immunoSEQ multiplex PCR, yet TCRdb's version contains in-frame clones alone and is incomplete. The DNA gave D and trimming, while V, J and clone size come from that table. This sample yields about 260,000 clones, of which 87% are seen a single time; about 1.6% belongs to the top ten. The CDR3 length is 14 residues. Germline lookup yields CDR1 SGHAT and CDR2 FQNNGV. Trimming at V came to 5 bases and at J to 14 bases, leaving 9 bases not matched to a gene. This sequence originates from a middle-aged woman who had recovered from COVID-19. Sequenced input: peripheral blood. The chain joins TRBV11-2 to TRBJ2-1; 13 positions match TRBD2. The CDR3 is CASSPGLAGAGEFF. CDR3 DNA sequence: TGTGCCAGCAGCCCTGGACTAGCGGGGGCCGGGGAGTTCTTC.